The entry below describes one T cell receptor beta chain. It was with a sample-barcoded 5' primer and a J-beta primer mix that a second PCR of roughly 7 to 11 cycles was run. TCRdb fed the 5' RACE reads into MiXCR, producing one record per CDR3 protein. The sample has 450,000 to 600,000 distinct CDR3 sequences, around a quarter seen once. Germline V gene sequence: CDR1 LGHNA, CDR2 YSLEER. The length of the CDR3 is 15 residues. V was trimmed by 6 bases and J by 2 bases, leaving 16 bases between them. The data originate from a study of blood T cells in healthy people across ages. Separately, the same data were catalogued under a study of T cells of mothers and their children.

This chain connects TRBV4-3 to TRBJ2-5, with D maybe TRBD2 (5 bases). The clonotype comes from a boy aged 2 to 9 in good health. The sequenced sample was blood. The CDR3 is CASSPPSSIQETQYF. DNA for the CDR3: TGCGCCAGCAGTCCTCCTAGCAGTATTCAAGAGACCCAGTACTTC.